The rows below give T cell receptor beta chains drawn from one sample of a study of post-analysis software for immune sequencing data. One entry per CDR3 protein results from TCRdb running MiXCR on the PCR reads. The table has hundreds of thousands of distinct CDR3 sequences, around 47% seen once. The sample was blood. The receptor set was obtained from a girl between 5 and 17 years old with multiple sclerosis. The CDR3 runs from the conserved cysteine through the conserved F or W. The D gene is left open where the match is weak. Some rows have no size entry. The others give once, few or many, or a class for an expanded clone.

v_gene	d_gene	abundance	j_gene	CDR3nt	CDR3aa
TRBV12-3/TRBV12-4	TRBD2	few	TRBJ2-3	TGTGCCAGCAGTTTTCTGGGACTAGCCGGGGATACGCAGTATTTT	CASSFLGLAGDTQYF
TRBV7-9	TRBD1	-	TRBJ2-7	TGTGCCAGCAGGGCCGGGACAGGGGACGAGCAGTACTTC	CASRAGTGDEQYF
TRBV6-7	TRBD2	-	TRBJ2-7	TGTGCCAGCAGTTACTCAGACCGGGAGGGCTCCTACGAGCAGTACTTC	CASSYSDREGSYEQYF
TRBV12-3/TRBV12-4	-	few	TRBJ2-3	TGTGCCAGCAGTTGGTCGGGAGATACGCAGTATTTT	CASSWSGDTQYF
TRBV7-3	TRBD2	few	TRBJ2-1	TGTGCCAGCAGCTTAACGGGGCCCGGGACTAGCGGAGATGAGCAGTTCTTC	CASSLTGPGTSGDEQFF
TRBV4-1	TRBD2	once	TRBJ2-7	TGCGCCAGCAGCCAAGGGGGAGGGGACTACGAGCAGTACTTC	CASSQGGGDYEQYF
TRBV4-1	TRBD1	-	TRBJ1-4	TGCGCCAGCAGCCCAGCCGGGACAGGGACCGAAAAACTGTTTTTT	CASSPAGTGTEKLFF
TRBV7-8	TRBD2	-	TRBJ2-4	TGTGCCGGCAGCTCCGGACTAGCGGGGGATATAACCCTAGCCAAAAACATTCAGTACTTC	CAGSSGLAGDITLAKNIQYF
TRBV10-3	TRBD1	-	TRBJ1-2	TGTGCCATCAGTCTTGGACAGGGGGATGGCTACACCTTC	CAISLGQGDGYTF
TRBV5-1	-	-	TRBJ2-3	TGCGCCAGCAGCTCCGGGATCCGCACAGACACGCAGTATTTT	CASSSGIRTDTQYF
TRBV5-1	TRBD2	few	TRBJ2-5	TGCGCCAGCAGCCCAAGCGGACTAGCGGCAGAGACCCAGTACTTC	CASSPSGLAAETQYF
TRBV6-1	TRBD1	few	TRBJ2-5	TGTGCCAGCAGTGCGCGGACAGGGACCCAAGAGACCCAGTACTTC	CASSARTGTQETQYF
TRBV4-1	TRBD1	-	TRBJ1-1	TGCGCCAGCAGCCGAGTAACAGGGGCTTTGAACACTGAAGCTTTCTTT	CASSRVTGALNTEAFF
TRBV19	TRBD2	few	TRBJ2-1	TGTGCCAGTAGTTTCCCGGGACTAAACAATGAGCAGTTCTTC	CASSFPGLNNEQFF
TRBV6-6	TRBD2	many	TRBJ2-1	TGTGCCAGCAGCTCTAGCGGCGCCTACAATGAGCAGTTCTTC	CASSSSGAYNEQFF
TRBV5-5	TRBD2	-	TRBJ2-5	TGTGCCAGCAGCCGACGTCCTAGCGGTCAAGAGACCCAGTACTTC	CASSRRPSGQETQYF
TRBV28	-	-	TRBJ1-5	TGTGCCAGCAGTTCCTGGCCTAGCGCAAATCAGCCCCAGCATTTT	CASSSWPSANQPQHF
TRBV24-1	TRBD1	-	TRBJ1-5	TGTGCCACCCCGGCGGGACAGCCTTATAGCAATCAGCCCCAGCATTTT	CATPAGQPYSNQPQHF
TRBV27	-	-	TRBJ2-7	TGTGCCAGCAGTGGGAGTTCGAGCTCCTACGAGCAGTACTTC	CASSGSSSSYEQYF
TRBV27	-	-	TRBJ2-1	TGTGCCAGCAGCTTGACAAGCCGGGTTTCCTACAATGAGCAGTTCTTC	CASSLTSRVSYNEQFF
TRBV4-1	TRBD1	-	TRBJ1-6	TGCGCCAGCAGCCAATATACCCCGACAGGGGGGGATTCACCCCTCCACTTT	CASSQYTPTGGDSPLHF
TRBV20-1	-	-	TRBJ2-7	TGCAGTGCTAGAGATCGGGTGTCGGGAGTCTACGAGCAGTACTTC	CSARDRVSGVYEQYF
TRBV7-8	TRBD2	few	TRBJ2-3	TGTGCCAGCAGCTGGGACTACCTCCCTGTTGATACGCAGTATTTT	CASSWDYLPVDTQYF
TRBV6-2/TRBV6-3	TRBD2	-	TRBJ2-1	TGTGCCAGCAGTTACTCGATGGGTAGTGGACTAGCGGGGAGCGAGCAGTTCTTC	CASSYSMGSGLAGSEQFF
TRBV7-2	-	-	TRBJ1-5	TGTGCCAGCAGCTCATACGGGGGGAGCAATCAGCCCCAGCATTTT	CASSSYGGSNQPQHF
TRBV29-1	-	-	TRBJ1-2	TGCAGCTCGTGGGCCCCTAACTATGGCTACACCTTC	CSSWAPNYGYTF
TRBV5-1	-	-	TRBJ1-2	TGCGCCAGCAGCTTGGAAGGCAGGGGTGACTATGGCTACACCTTC	CASSLEGRGDYGYTF
TRBV7-3	-	-	TRBJ2-5	TGTGCCAGCAGCTTAGGGACGGCGGAGACCCAGTACTTC	CASSLGTAETQYF
TRBV9	TRBD2	-	TRBJ2-7	TGTGCCAGCAGCGTAGGTGGCGGGAGTTCAAACGAGCAGTACTTC	CASSVGGGSSNEQYF
TRBV7-2	TRBD1	-	TRBJ1-5	TGTGCCAGCAGCTCCCACACAGGGGGCCTGGCGCAGCCCCAGCATTTT	CASSSHTGGLAQPQHF
TRBV29-1	-	-	TRBJ2-7	TGCAGCGTTGAAAGCCCCTCTAGCAAAGAGCAGTACTTC	CSVESPSSKEQYF
TRBV20-1	-	-	TRBJ1-2	TGCAGTGTCTACAGGGACACCGTTTATGGCTACACCTTC	CSVYRDTVYGYTF
TRBV3-1	-	many	TRBJ2-6	TGCGCCAGCAGCCAAGGCTCTGGGGCCAACGTCCTGACTTTC	CASSQGSGANVLTF
TRBV6-2/TRBV6-3	TRBD2	-	TRBJ2-7	TGTGCCAGCAGCTCCGGGACTAGCGTCTTATACGAGCAGTACTTC	CASSSGTSVLYEQYF
TRBV15	-	few	TRBJ2-7	TGTGCCACCAGCAGAGCAGGGGACTCCTACGAGCAGTACTTC	CATSRAGDSYEQYF
TRBV11-3	-	few	TRBJ1-1	TGTGCCAGCAGCCTTGCCTTGGGGATAGGGCCGGGCACTGAAGCTTTCTTT	CASSLALGIGPGTEAFF
TRBV7-9	-	-	TRBJ2-7	TGTGCCAGCAGCACCGGGACTGTGAATGAGCAGTACTTC	CASSTGTVNEQYF
TRBV7-9	TRBD1	few	TRBJ2-7	TGTGCCAGCAGCCCCCGGGACAGGGTCGTCGAGCAGTACTTC	CASSPRDRVVEQYF
TRBV3-1	-	-	TRBJ2-7	TGTGCCAGCAGCCAAGATCGCGGGGTAAGCTCCTACGAGCAGTACTTC	CASSQDRGVSSYEQYF
TRBV7-9	TRBD1	-	TRBJ2-7	TGTGCCAGCAGCGCGGGACAGGGAAATTACGAGCAGTACTTC	CASSAGQGNYEQYF
TRBV12-3/TRBV12-4	-	few	TRBJ1-2	TGTGCCAGCAGTAGCACCGGGACTGCCTATGGCTACACCTTC	CASSSTGTAYGYTF
TRBV20-1	TRBD1	-	TRBJ2-1	TGCAGTGCTAGCCGTCCCGGGACAGGAGACAATGAGCAGTTCTTC	CSASRPGTGDNEQFF
TRBV12-3/TRBV12-4	-	once	TRBJ2-6	TGTGCCAGCAGTCCGACGTCGGGATCTGGGGCCAACGTCCTGACTTTC	CASSPTSGSGANVLTF
TRBV5-5	TRBD2	few	TRBJ2-5	TGTGCCAGCAGCCTTCGCCAAGGGACTAGCGGGAAACAAGAGACCCAGTACTTC	CASSLRQGTSGKQETQYF
TRBV27	TRBD1	-	TRBJ1-4	TGTGCCAGCAGTGCTCCGCGACAGGGACGAGGGCATGATGAAAAACTGTTTTTT	CASSAPRQGRGHDEKLFF
TRBV27	TRBD1	-	TRBJ2-1	TGTGCCAGCAGTCGACAGGGGACGAACAATGAGCAGTTCTTC	CASSRQGTNNEQFF